This TCR beta chain was sequenced in a study of blood T cells in healthy people across ages. Each sample yielded at least 5 micrograms of PBMC total RNA. This clonotype was seen a handful of times. Its antigen is not identified. Germline V gene lookup returns CDR1 SNHLY and CDR2 FYNNEI. V was clipped by 4 bases and J by 9 bases, with 10 bases between them. The CDR3 consists of 12 residues. Findings of the study overall: Unknown donor CMV status possibly confounded expanded clonotype changes. Roughly linearly, TCR beta diversity per million T cells fell as age increased.

Through a sample-barcoded 5' primer and a J-beta primer mix, a second PCR was run for about 6 to 11 cycles. Template switching added a 12-random-nucleotide identifier to every cDNA molecule. Using its own MiXCR run on the 5' RACE reads, TCRdb lists one record per CDR3 protein. This repertoire shows roughly 1.6 million distinct CDR3 sequences, roughly 32% found once; its top ten account for 11%. Sequenced material: blood. The V call is TRBV2, the J call TRBJ2-1; D unresolved. The clonotype originates from a woman in her twenties or thirties in good health. In nucleotides, the CDR3 is TGTGCCAGCAGTGGAACCTCCGGTGAGCAGTTCTTC. This sequence encodes CASSGTSGEQFF.